This record concerns one T cell receptor (beta chain) sequence. The PCR employed 60 Vbeta primers together with 13 Jbeta primers. The table came from immunoSEQ multiplex PCR; TCRdb's copy has only in-frame clones and leaves some out. The sample records about 200,000 clones, 80% to 85% being singletons. This entry comes from a study of cytomegalovirus exposure and HLA in healthy donors. The receptor comes from a woman aged 35 to 49 in good health and CMV-seronegative. Sequenced input: PBMCs.

Here the CDR3 DNA reads TGTGCCAGCAGTCAAAGGGGCTCCGGGGAGCTGTTTTTT. Translating gives CASSQRGSGELFF. The chain combines TRBV13 with TRBJ2-2; the D gene is possibly TRBD1 (5 bases). Per germline, CDR1 PRHDT and CDR2 FYEKMQ (reference sequence). CDR3 length equals 13 residues. V was clipped by 6 bases and J by 6 bases, with 11 bases between them.